Described below is a single T cell receptor beta chain sequence and its context. Antigen: not known. The assay was immunoSEQ multiplex PCR, and TCRdb's table has in-frame clones only and misses some. This table holds 5,000 or so clones, around 80% found once. The sample comes from a study of immune evolution from preneoplasia to lung adenocarcinoma. Deletions cut 1 base from V and 5 bases from J, with 6 bases between. This CDR3 spans 13 amino acids. The germline CDR1 and CDR2 sequences are SGHVS and FQNEAQ. H&E slides confirmed each diagnosis, reviewed by two pathologists independently. Regarding the study as a whole: Clonality was highest in normal lung, lower in later-stage lesions apparently.

Sample: FFPE minimally invasive lung adenocarcinoma tissue. The receptor was isolated from a person aged 50 to 70 with lung adenocarcinoma. The chain has TRBV7-8 and TRBJ1-5; no reliable D call. The CDR3 spells CASSLEFDQPQHF. In DNA form, the CDR3 reads TGTGCCAGCAGCTTAGAGTTCGATCAGCCCCAGCATTTT.